This T cell receptor (beta chain) appears in the sequencing data of a study of breast tumors, draining lymph nodes, adjacent tissues. Study results and caveats: Tumor TCR diversity was below lymph nodes but above nontumor tissue. Tumor and nontumor repertoires were significantly more similar in luminal-like than in basal-like breast cancer.

Note on this clonotype: The antigen remains undetermined.

Samples came from axillary lymph nodes draining the breast cancer. The CDR3 is 15 amino acids. Germline V gene sequence: CDR1 MNHNS, CDR2 SASEGT. Trimming pared 6 bases from V and 2 bases from J, leaving 17 bases between. A single record per CDR3 protein comes from TCRdb applying MiXCR to the multiplex PCR reads. The sample consists of some 150,000 distinct CDR3 sequences, approximately 20% of them appearing once. This receptor was identified in a female donor with breast cancer. Some clones in this sample may be carry-over from other donors' samples. Sequencing was done on a sample of axillary lymph node tissue. This chain joins TRBV6-1 and TRBJ2-7; no definite D call. In DNA, the CDR3 is TGTGCCAGCAGGGCCGGCCCAGGACGTACCTACGAGCAGTACTTC. Protein sequence: CASRAGPGRTYEQYF.